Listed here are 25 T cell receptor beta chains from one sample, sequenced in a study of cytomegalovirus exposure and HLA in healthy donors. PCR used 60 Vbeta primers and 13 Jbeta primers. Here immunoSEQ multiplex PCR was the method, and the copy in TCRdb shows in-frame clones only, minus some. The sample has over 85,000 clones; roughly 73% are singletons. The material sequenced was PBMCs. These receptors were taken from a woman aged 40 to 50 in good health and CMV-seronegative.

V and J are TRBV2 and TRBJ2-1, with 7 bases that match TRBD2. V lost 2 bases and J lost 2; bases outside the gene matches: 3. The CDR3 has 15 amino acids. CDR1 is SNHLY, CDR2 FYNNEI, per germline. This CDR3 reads CASSESSGTYNEQFF. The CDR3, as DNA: TGTGCCAGCAGTGAATCTAGCGGCACCTACAATGAGCAGTTCTTC.

The CDR3 is CASSLSAGGYSGANVLTF. The CDR3 DNA is TGTGCCAGCAGCTTATCGGCGGGGGGGTATTCTGGGGCCAACGTCCTGACTTTC. The chain links TRBV7-8 to TRBJ2-6, with 9 bases that match TRBD2. Germline V gene data show CDR1 as SGHVS and CDR2 as FQNEAQ. CDR3 length: 18 amino acids. V gave up 2 bases and J gave up 1 base; unmatched junction bases: 6.

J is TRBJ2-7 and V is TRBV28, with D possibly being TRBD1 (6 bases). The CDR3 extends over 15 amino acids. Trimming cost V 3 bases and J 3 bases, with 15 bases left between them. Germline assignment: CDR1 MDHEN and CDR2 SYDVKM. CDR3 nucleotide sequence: TGTGCCAGCAGTTTTACAGGGCTAATGGGCTACGAGCAGTACTTC. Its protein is CASSFTGLMGYEQYF.

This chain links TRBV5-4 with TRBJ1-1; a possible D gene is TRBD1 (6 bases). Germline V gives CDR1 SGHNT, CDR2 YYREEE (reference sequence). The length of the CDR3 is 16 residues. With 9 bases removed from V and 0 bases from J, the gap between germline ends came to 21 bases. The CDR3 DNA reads TGTGCCACGACACCTGGACAGAGGGGGTTGAACACTGAAGCTTTCTTT. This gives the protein CATTPGQRGLNTEAFF.

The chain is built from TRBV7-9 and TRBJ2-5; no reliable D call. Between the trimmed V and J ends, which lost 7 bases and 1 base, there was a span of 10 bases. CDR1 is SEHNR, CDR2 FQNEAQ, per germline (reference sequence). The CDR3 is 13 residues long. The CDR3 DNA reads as TGTGCCAGCACCAATACAGTCCAAGAGACCCAGTACTTC. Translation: CASTNTVQETQYF.

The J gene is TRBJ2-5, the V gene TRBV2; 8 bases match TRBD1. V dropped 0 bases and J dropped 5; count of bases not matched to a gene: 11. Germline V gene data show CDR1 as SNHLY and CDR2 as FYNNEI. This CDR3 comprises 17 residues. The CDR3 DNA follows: TGTGCCAGCAGTGAAGCGCTGGCAGGGGGCTCGGGGGAGACCCAGTACTTC. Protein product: CASSEALAGGSGETQYF.

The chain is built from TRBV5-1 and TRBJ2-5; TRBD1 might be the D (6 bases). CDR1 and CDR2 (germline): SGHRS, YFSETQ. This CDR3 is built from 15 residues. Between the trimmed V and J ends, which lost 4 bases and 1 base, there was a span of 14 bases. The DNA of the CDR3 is TGCGCCAGCAGCCGGGCAGGGGCAGGCCAAGAGACCCAGTACTTC. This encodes CASSRAGAGQETQYF.

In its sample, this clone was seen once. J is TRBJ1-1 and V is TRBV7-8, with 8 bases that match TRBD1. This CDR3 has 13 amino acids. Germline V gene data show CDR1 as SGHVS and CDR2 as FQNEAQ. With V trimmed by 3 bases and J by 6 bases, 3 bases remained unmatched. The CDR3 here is CASSLDRVAEAFF. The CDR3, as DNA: TGTGCCAGCAGCTTGGACAGGGTGGCTGAAGCTTTCTTT.

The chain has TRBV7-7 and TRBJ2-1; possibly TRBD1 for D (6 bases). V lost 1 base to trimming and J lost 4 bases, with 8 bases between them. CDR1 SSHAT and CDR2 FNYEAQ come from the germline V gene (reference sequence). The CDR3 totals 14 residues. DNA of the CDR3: TGTGCCAGCAGCTTAGATGGACAGTACAATGAGCAGTTCTTC. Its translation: CASSLDGQYNEQFF.

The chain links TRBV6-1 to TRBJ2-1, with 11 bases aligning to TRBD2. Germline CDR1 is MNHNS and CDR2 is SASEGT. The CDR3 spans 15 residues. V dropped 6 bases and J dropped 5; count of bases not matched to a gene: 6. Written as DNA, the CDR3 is TGTGCCAGCAGAAGCGGGACTAGCGGTAACAATGAGCAGTTCTTC. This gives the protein CASRSGTSGNNEQFF.

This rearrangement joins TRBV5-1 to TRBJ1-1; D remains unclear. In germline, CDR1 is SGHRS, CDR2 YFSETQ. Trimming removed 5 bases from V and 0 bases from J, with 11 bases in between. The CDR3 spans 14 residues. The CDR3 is CASSPATVNTEAFF. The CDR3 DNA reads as TGCGCCAGCAGTCCAGCGACGGTGAACACTGAAGCTTTCTTT.

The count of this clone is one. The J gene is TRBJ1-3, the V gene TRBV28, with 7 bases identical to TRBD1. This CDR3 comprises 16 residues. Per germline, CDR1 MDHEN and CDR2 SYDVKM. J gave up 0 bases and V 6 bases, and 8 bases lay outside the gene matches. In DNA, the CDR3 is TGTGCCAGCAGCCTCCCGGGACAGCTCTCTGGAAACACCATATATTTT. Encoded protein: CASSLPGQLSGNTIYF.

DNA of the CDR3: TGTGCCAGCAGGAGACTTCCCCCGACTGAAAAACTGTTTTTT. This encodes CASRRLPPTEKLFF. The chain has TRBV6-1 and TRBJ1-4; D not resolved. There are 14 residues in the CDR3. Germline V lookup: CDR1 MNHNS, CDR2 SASEGT. Trimming removed 6 bases from V and 7 bases from J, with 15 bases in between.

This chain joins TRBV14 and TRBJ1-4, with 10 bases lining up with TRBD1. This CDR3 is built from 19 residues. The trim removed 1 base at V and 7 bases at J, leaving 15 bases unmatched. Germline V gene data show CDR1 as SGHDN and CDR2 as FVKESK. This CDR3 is CASSQALGTGVRKREKLFF. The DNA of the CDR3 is TGTGCCAGCAGCCAAGCCCTCGGGACAGGGGTTCGAAAGCGTGAAAAACTGTTTTTT.

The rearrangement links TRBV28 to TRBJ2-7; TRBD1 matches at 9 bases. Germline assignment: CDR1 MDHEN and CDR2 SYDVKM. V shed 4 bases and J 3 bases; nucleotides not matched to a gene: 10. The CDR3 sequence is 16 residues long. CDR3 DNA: TGTGCCAGCAGTTACCAACCGGGACAGGGCTTCTACGAGCAGTACTTC. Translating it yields CASSYQPGQGFYEQYF. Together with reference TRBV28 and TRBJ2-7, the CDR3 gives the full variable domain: DVKVTQSSRYLVKRTGEKVFLECVQDMDHENMFWYRQDPGLGLRLIYFSYDVKMKEKGDIPEGYSVSREKKERFSLILESASTNQTSMYLCASSYQPGQGFYEQYFGPGTRLTVT.

The CDR3 DNA reads as TGTGCCAGCAGCTTGGAGACAGGGGGCCCGTCTTATTCACCCCTCCACTTT. Translation: CASSLETGGPSYSPLHF. The chain recombines TRBV5-6 with TRBJ1-6; 10 nucleotides match TRBD1. This CDR3 contains 17 residues. V lost 0 bases, J lost 8 bases, and 8 bases stayed unmatched. Germline assignment: CDR1 SGHDT and CDR2 YYEEEE.

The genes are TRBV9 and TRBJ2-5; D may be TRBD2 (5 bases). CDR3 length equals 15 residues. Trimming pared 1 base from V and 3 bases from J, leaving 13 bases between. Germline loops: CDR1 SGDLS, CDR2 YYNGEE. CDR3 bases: TGTGCCAGCAGCGTACACCCTAGCTCAGAAGAGACCCAGTACTTC. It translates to CASSVHPSSEETQYF.

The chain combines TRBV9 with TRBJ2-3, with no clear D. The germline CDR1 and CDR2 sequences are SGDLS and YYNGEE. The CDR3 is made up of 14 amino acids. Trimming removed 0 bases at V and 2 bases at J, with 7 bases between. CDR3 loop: CASSVVQDTDTQYF. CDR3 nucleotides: TGTGCCAGCAGCGTAGTGCAGGACACAGATACGCAGTATTTT. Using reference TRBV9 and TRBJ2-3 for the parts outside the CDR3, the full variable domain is DSGVTQTPKHLITATGQRVTLRCSPRSGDLSVYWYQQSLDQGLQFLIQYYNGEERAKGNILERFSAQQFPDLHSELNLSSLELGDSALYFCASSVVQDTDTQYFGPGTRLTVL.

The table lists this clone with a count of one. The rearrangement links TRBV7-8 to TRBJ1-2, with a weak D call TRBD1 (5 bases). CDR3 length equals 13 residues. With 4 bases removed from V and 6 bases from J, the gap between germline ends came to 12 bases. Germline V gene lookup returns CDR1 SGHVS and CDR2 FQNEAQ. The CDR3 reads CASSSGDRDGYTF. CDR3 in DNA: TGTGCCAGCAGCTCGGGGGACCGGGATGGCTACACCTTC.

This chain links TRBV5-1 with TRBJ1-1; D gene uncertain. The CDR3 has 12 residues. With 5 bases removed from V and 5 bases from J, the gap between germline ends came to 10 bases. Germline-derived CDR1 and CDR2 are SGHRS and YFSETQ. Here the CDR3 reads CASSPTNTEAFF. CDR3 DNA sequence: TGCGCCAGCAGTCCTACTAATACTGAAGCTTTCTTT.

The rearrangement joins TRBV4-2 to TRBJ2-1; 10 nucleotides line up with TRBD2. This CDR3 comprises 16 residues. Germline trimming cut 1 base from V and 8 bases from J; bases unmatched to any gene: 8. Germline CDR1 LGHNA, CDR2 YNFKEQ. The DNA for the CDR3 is TGTGCCAGCAGCCAAGTAGTAAGCGGGGGGGCTTATGAGCAGTTCTTC. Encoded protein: CASSQVVSGGAYEQFF.

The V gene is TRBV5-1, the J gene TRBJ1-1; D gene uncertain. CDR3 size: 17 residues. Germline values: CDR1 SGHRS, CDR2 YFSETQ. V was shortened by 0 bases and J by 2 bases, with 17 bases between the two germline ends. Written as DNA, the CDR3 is TGCGCCAGCAGCTTGGGAGGGCAGCTCGGATTTAACACTGAAGCTTTCTTT. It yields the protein CASSLGGQLGFNTEAFF.

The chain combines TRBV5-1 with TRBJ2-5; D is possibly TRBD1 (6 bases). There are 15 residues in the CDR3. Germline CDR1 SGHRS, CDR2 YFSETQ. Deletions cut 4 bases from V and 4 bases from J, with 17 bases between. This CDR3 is CASSPRMGARETQYF. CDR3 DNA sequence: TGCGCCAGCAGCCCCAGGATGGGGGCGCGAGAGACCCAGTACTTC.

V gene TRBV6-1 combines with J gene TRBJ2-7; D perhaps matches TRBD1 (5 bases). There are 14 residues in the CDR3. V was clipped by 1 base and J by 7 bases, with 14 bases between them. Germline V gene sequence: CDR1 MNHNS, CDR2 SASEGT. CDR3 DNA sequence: TGTGCCAGCAGTGAAGGTTCAGGGTCCCGAGAGCAGTACTTC. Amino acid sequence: CASSEGSGSREQYF.

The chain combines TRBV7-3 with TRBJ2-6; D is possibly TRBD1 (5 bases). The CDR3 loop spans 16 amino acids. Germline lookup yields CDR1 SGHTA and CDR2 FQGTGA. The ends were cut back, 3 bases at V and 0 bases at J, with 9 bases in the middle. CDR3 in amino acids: CASSFQGPSGANVLTF. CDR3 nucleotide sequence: TGTGCCAGCAGCTTCCAGGGTCCCTCTGGGGCCAACGTCCTGACTTTC.